Shown below are 10 T cell receptor beta chains from a single sample sequenced in a study of blood T cell repertoires in COVID-19. Measured with immunoSEQ multiplex PCR; TCRdb has only the in-frame clones, and not every one. The sample holds fewer than 200,000 clones, 70% to 90% seen once. The sample taken for sequencing was peripheral blood. These receptors originate from a woman aged 50 to 65 with COVID-19, enrolled during active disease.

The chain employs TRBV7-2 and TRBJ2-5; a possible D gene is TRBD1 (7 bases). Deletions cut 3 bases from V and 4 bases from J, with 9 bases between. CDR1 is SGHTA and CDR2 is FQGNSA in the germline V gene. The CDR3 extends over 13 amino acids. The chain's CDR3 is CASSFQGGETQYF. Here the CDR3 DNA reads TGTGCCAGCAGCTTTCAGGGGGGAGAGACCCAGTACTTC.

This chain joins TRBV19 and TRBJ1-1; D is unclear. The germline V gene encodes CDR1 LNHDA and CDR2 SQIVND (reference sequence). V was clipped by 3 bases and J by 0 bases, with 17 bases between them. The CDR3 extends over 17 amino acids. The CDR3 nucleotides read TGTGCCAGTAGTATCCCTCCAGTATTCCCCATGAACACTGAAGCTTTCTTT. Translated: CASSIPPVFPMNTEAFF.

The chain employs TRBV6-6 and TRBJ1-1; unclear D gene. V was clipped by 2 bases and J by 0 bases, with 10 bases between them. Germline CDR1 and CDR2: MNHNY and SVGAGI (reference sequence). This CDR3 region has 15 residues. The CDR3 DNA follows: TGTGCCAGCAGTTACGATTCGGGAGTGAACACTGAAGCTTTCTTT. This gives the protein CASSYDSGVNTEAFF.

V gene TRBV6-6 combines with J gene TRBJ1-5; possibly TRBD1 for D (6 bases). The CDR3 is 16 residues long. The V gene lost 4 bases and the J gene lost 7 bases, with 20 bases spanning the gap. Germline V gene lookup returns CDR1 MNHNY and CDR2 SVGAGI (reference sequence). CDR3 residues: CASSSEGVAGLQPQHF. The DNA for the CDR3 is TGTGCCAGCAGTTCTGAGGGGGTGGCAGGGTTACAGCCCCAGCATTTT.

The chain employs TRBV10-3 and TRBJ2-2, with TRBD2 matching over 10 bases. V dropped 0 bases and J dropped 7; count of bases not matched to a gene: 5. Germline assignment: CDR1 ENHRY and CDR2 SYGVKD. This CDR3 is built from 16 residues. CDR3 coding DNA: TGTGCCATCAGTGAGTCCCTAGCGGGGGCCAGCGGGGAGCTGTTTTTT. Amino acid sequence: CAISESLAGASGELFF.

The V call is TRBV2, the J call TRBJ2-3; TRBD2 aligns across 7 bases. This CDR3 has 15 residues. Germline V gene sequence: CDR1 SNHLY, CDR2 FYNNEI. The J segment lost 0 bases and the V segment lost 6 bases, leaving 6 bases of the junction unmatched. CDR3 in DNA: TGTGCCAGCAGACCGGGACTATCTAGCACAGATACGCAGTATTTT. Translated, it gives CASRPGLSSTDTQYF.

The rearrangement links TRBV27 to TRBJ2-2; TRBD2 matches 16 bases. CDR1 and CDR2 from the germline V gene are MNHEY and SMNVEV (reference sequence). V was clipped by 0 bases and J by 6 bases; unmatched bases: 1. CDR3 size: 17 residues. The CDR3 is CASSLSGLAGGPGELFF. As DNA, the CDR3 is TGTGCCAGCAGTTTATCGGGACTAGCGGGGGGGCCCGGGGAGCTGTTTTTT.

The chain combines TRBV18 with TRBJ1-2, with 7 bases identical to TRBD1. The CDR3 totals 16 residues. Germline assignment: CDR1 KGHSH and CDR2 LQKENI. With 6 bases clipped from V and 1 base from J, the junction kept 11 bases outside the gene matches. For the CDR3, the DNA is TGTGCCAGCTCCACCGCGAGCAGGGGGAATAACTATGGCTACACCTTC. Its translation is CASSTASRGNNYGYTF.

The rearrangement links TRBV3-1 (or the pseudogene TRBV3-2) to TRBJ2-7; 9 bases line up with TRBD1. The CDR3 has 16 amino acids. Trimming cost V 5 bases and J 2 bases; bases outside gene matches: 10. The germline gives CDR1 LGHDT, CDR2 YNNKEL (reference sequence). CDR3: CASSREPGQGAYEQYF. The CDR3 DNA is TGTGCCAGCAGCAGGGAGCCGGGACAGGGAGCCTACGAGCAGTACTTC.

This CDR3 is CASSQVGLTSGSYEQYF. CDR3 nucleotide sequence: TGCGCCAGCAGCCAAGTTGGACTGACTAGCGGCTCCTACGAGCAGTACTTC. The gene calls are TRBV4-1 and TRBJ2-7; 9 bases are a match to TRBD2. V dropped 1 base and J dropped 0; count of bases not matched to a gene: 7. Germline-derived CDR1 and CDR2 are MGHRA and YSYEKL. The CDR3 contains 17 residues.